The 8 T cell receptor beta chains below come from one sample, sequenced in a study of glioma-infiltrating T cells listed by TCRdb under 2016. The reads were generated on an Illumina MiSeq. The iRepertoire nested amplicon-rescue multiplex PCR (arm-PCR) platform was used to amplify TCR alpha and beta CDR3 regions from RNA. The public reads were run again by TCRdb, first through fastp at Q25 and then through MiXCR, and only productive beta chains were kept. When rows share a CDR3 protein, they turn into one entry using the most common DNA and genes. A total of around 350,000 distinct CDR3 sequences appear in this sample, 41% of them only once. More than 10% of the sample is held by the ten biggest clonotypes. The source material was glioma tissue, nonneoplastic brain tissue, or PBMCs (not recorded which). The receptors here all came from a human donor with low-grade glioma or glioblastoma, undergoing nonglioma brain surgery, or in good health (not recorded which).

This clonotype has just a few counts. The rearrangement links TRBV10-3 to TRBJ1-5; D gene uncertain. Trimming took 0 bases from V and 7 from J, leaving 4 bases between them. Germline assignment: CDR1 ENHRY and CDR2 SYGVKD. The CDR3 contains 12 residues. This CDR3 is CAISESGQPQHF. CDR3 nucleotide sequence: TGTGCCATCAGTGAGTCAGGGCAGCCCCAGCATTTT.

V gene TRBV4-2 combines with J gene TRBJ2-7, with TRBD2 as a possible D gene (5 bases). The germline V gene encodes CDR1 LGHNA and CDR2 YNFKEQ. The ends were cut back, 6 bases at V and 0 bases at J, with 12 bases in the middle. CDR3 size: 14 residues. The DNA of the CDR3 is TGTGCCAGCAGTGAAGCGGAGCACTCCTACGAGCAGTACTTC. Protein product: CASSEAEHSYEQYF.

Remarks on this clonotype: This sequence may be a read error, since a much larger clone differs from it by one base. The CDR3 loop is CDAGTGTVDGYTF. The CDR3, as DNA: TGTGACGCCGGGACCGGGACAGTCGATGGCTACACCTTC. This chain links TRBV28 with TRBJ1-2, with 7 bases that match TRBD1. This CDR3 has 13 amino acids. From germline, CDR1 is MDHEN and CDR2 SYDVKM.

This clonotype appeared once. The chain is built from TRBV15 and TRBJ1-6; D might be TRBD1 (5 bases). The germline V gene encodes CDR1 LNHNV and CDR2 YYDKDF (reference sequence). The V end lost 0 bases, the J end lost 11 bases, and 20 bases lay between the germline ends. The CDR3 is 17 residues long. CDR3 DNA sequence: TGTGCCACCAGCAGAGATCCCCCCGGACACCAAAATCCACCCCTCCACTTT. Encoded protein: CATSRDPPGHQNPPLHF.

The chain combines TRBV28 with TRBJ1-5, with TRBD1 as a possible D gene (5 bases). The CDR3 is made up of 13 amino acids. V gave up 10 bases and J gave up 4 bases, with 14 bases separating them. Germline V gives CDR1 MDHEN, CDR2 SYDVKM. CDR3: CATDRDHNQPQHF. The DNA for the CDR3 is TGTGCCACCGACCGGGACCATAATCAGCCCCAGCATTTT.

This clonotype was observed once. The chain uses TRBV20-1 and TRBJ1-1, with TRBD1 matching over 9 bases. The CDR3 length is 13 residues. Looked up from germline, CDR1 is DFQATT and CDR2 is SNEGSKA (reference sequence). Trimming cost V 5 bases and J 4 bases; bases outside gene matches: 5. CDR3 nucleotides: TGCAGTGCTCCGGACAGGGGAGGCACTGAAGCTTTCTTT. Protein product: CSAPDRGGTEAFF.

This clonotype occurred a few times. The V gene is TRBV11-1, the J gene TRBJ1-2, with D perhaps TRBD1 (5 bases). CDR1 is SGHAT and CDR2 is FQDESV in the germline V gene (reference sequence). V lost 2 bases and J 10 bases, leaving 11 bases between the germline ends. The CDR3 is 12 amino acids. This chain's CDR3 is CASSLTDSVYTF. DNA of the CDR3: TGTGCCAGCAGCTTAACTGACAGCGTCTACACCTTC.

This clonotype was observed at least ten times. The V call is TRBV20-1, the J call TRBJ1-2; D is ambiguous. Germline lookup yields CDR1 DFQATT and CDR2 SNEGSKA (reference sequence). The CDR3 totals 9 residues. V was shortened by 2 bases and J by 6 bases, with 1 base between the two germline ends. The chain's CDR3 is CSARNGYTF. In DNA form, the CDR3 reads TGCAGTGCTAGAAATGGCTACACCTTC.